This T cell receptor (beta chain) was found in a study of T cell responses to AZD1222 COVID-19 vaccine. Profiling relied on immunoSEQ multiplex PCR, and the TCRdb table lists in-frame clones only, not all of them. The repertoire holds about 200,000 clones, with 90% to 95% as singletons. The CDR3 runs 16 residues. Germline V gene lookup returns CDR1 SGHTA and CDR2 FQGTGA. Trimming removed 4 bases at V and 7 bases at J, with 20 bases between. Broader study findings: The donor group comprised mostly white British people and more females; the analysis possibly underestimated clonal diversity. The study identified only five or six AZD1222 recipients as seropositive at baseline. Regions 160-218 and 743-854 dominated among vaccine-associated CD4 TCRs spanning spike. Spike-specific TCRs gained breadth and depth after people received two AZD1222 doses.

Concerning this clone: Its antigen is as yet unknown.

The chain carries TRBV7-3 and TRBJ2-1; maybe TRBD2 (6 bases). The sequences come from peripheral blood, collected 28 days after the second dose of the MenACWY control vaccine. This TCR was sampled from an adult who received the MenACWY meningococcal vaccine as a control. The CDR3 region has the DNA TGTGCCAGCAGCTGGCGGGGCCCTGCTGGTGCGAATGAGCAGTTCTTC. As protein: CASSWRGPAGANEQFF.